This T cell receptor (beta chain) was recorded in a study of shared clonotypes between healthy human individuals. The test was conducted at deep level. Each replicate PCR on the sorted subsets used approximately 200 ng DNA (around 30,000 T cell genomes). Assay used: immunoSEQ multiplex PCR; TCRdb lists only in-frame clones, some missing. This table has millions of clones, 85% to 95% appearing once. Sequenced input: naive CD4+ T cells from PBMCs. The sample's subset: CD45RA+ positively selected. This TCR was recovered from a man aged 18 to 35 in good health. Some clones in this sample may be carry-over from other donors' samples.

This CDR3 is CASSPLSVNYPGAPHYGYTF. In DNA form, the CDR3 reads TGTGCCAGCAGTCCACTCTCAGTCAACTACCCGGGAGCGCCCCATTATGGCTACACCTTC. V gene TRBV27 combines with J gene TRBJ1-2; D gene ambiguous. Trimming took 5 bases from V and 5 from J, leaving 33 bases between them. This CDR3 has 20 residues. From germline, CDR1 is MNHEY and CDR2 SMNVEV (reference sequence).